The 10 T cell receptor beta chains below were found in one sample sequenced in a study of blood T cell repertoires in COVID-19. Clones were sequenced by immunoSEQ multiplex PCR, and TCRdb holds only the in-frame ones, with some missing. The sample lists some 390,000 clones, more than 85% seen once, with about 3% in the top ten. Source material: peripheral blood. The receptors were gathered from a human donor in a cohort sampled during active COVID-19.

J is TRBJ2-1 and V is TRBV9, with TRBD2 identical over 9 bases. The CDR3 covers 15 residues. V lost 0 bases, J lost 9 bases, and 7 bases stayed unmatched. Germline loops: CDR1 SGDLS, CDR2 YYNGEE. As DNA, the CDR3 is TGTGCCAGCAGCGTAGCCGCGGGAGGGATTGGTGAGCAGTTCTTC. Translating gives CASSVAAGGIGEQFF.

The CDR3 spells CASSEAELGTQYF. DNA for the CDR3: TGTGCCAGCAGTGAAGCAGAACTAGGGACCCAGTACTTC. The chain recombines TRBV6-1 with TRBJ2-5, with D maybe TRBD2 (5 bases). V gave up 0 bases and J gave up 7 bases, with 9 bases separating them. The CDR3 is 13 amino acids. Germline assignment: CDR1 MNHNS and CDR2 SASEGT.

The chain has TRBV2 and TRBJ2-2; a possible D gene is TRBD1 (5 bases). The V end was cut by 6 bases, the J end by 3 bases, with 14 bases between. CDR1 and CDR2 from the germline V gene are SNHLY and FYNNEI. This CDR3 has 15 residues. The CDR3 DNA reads TGTGCCAGCAGGTCTCAGGGAAGCTACACCGGGGAGCTGTTTTTT. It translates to CASRSQGSYTGELFF.

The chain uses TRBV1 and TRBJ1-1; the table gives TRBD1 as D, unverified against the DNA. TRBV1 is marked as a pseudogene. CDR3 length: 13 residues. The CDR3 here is CTRGTHARVEAFF. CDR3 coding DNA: TGCACCAGAGGGACACACGCTCGGGTTGAAGCTTTCTTT.

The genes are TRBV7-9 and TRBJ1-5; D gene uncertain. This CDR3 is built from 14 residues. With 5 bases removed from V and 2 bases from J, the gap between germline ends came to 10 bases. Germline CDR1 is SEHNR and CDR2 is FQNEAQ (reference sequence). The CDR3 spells CASSTASGNQPQHF. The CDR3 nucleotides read TGTGCCAGCAGCACCGCCTCGGGCAATCAGCCCCAGCATTTT.

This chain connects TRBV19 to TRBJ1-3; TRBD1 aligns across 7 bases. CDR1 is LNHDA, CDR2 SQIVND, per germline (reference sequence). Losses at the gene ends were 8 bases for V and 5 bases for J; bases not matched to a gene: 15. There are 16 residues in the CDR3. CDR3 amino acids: CASPSHLTGRRNTIYF. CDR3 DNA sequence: TGTGCCAGTCCATCTCATTTGACAGGGAGGAGAAACACCATATATTTT.

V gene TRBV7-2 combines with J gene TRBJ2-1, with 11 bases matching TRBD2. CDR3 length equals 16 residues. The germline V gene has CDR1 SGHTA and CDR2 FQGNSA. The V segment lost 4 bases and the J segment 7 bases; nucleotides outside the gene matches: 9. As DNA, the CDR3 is TGTGCCAGCAGCTCTAGCGGGGGGCTGGGGGCGAATGAGCAGTTCTTC. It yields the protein CASSSSGGLGANEQFF. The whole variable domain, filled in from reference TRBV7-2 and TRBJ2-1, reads GAGVSQSPSNKVTEKGKDVELRCDPISGHTALYWYRQSLGQGLEFLIYFQGNSAPDKSGLPSDRFSAERTGGSVSTLTIQRTQQEDSAVYLCASSSSGGLGANEQFFGPGTRLTVL.

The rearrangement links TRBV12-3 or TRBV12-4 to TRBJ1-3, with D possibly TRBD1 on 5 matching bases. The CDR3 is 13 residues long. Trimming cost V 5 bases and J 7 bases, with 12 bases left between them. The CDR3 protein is CASSAGLRNTIYF. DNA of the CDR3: TGTGCCAGCAGTGCAGGGTTAAGGAACACCATATATTTT.

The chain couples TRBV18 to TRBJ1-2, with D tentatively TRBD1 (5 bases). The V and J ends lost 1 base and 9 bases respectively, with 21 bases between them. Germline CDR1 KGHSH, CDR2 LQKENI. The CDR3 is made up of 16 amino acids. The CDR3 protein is CASSPLAPDRPESYTF. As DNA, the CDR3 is TGTGCCAGCTCACCACTAGCTCCAGACAGACCGGAGAGCTACACCTTC.

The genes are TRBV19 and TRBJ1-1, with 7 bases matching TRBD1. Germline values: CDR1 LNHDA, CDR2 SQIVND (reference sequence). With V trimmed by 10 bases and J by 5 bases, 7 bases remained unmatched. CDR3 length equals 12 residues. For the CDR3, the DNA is TGTGCCACTACCGCAGGGGGGACTGAAGCTTTCTTT. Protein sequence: CATTAGGTEAFF.